These 2 T cell receptor beta chains were sequenced from one sample in a study of T cell responses to AZD1222 COVID-19 vaccine. Profiled with immunoSEQ multiplex PCR; TCRdb holds only in-frame clones, not every one. This repertoire shows about 53,000 clones, less than 85% found once; its top ten account for over 25%. The input for sequencing was peripheral blood, taken on day 0 of AZD1222 vaccination. The receptors stem from an adult in good health.

The chain employs TRBV28 and TRBJ2-2, with D tentatively TRBD2 (6 bases). The CDR3 runs to 15 residues. The germline V gene has CDR1 MDHEN and CDR2 SYDVKM. Between the trimmed V and J ends, which lost 6 bases and 4 bases, there was a span of 15 bases. This chain's CDR3 is CASRNGDSATGELFF. The CDR3 DNA reads TGTGCCAGCAGGAATGGGGACTCGGCCACCGGGGAGCTGTTTTTT.

The chain couples TRBV6-6 to TRBJ1-1; no clear D gene. V gave up 4 bases and J gave up 11 bases, with 17 bases separating them. Looked up from germline, CDR1 is MNHNY and CDR2 is SVGAGI (reference sequence). This CDR3 region has 13 residues. In nucleotides, the CDR3 is TGTGCCAGCAGTTCACGGGATGGCATTGGCGCTTTCTTT. The encoded protein is CASSSRDGIGAFF.